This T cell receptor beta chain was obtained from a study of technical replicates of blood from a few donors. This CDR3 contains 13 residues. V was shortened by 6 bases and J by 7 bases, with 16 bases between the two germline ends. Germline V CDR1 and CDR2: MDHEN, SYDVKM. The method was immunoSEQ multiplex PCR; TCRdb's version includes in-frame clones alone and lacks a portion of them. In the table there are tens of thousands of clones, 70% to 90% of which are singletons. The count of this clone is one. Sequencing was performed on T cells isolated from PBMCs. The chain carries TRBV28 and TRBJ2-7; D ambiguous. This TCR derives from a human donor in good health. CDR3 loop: CASSLLDKLEQYF. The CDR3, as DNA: TGTGCCAGCAGCCTCCTCGACAAGCTTGAGCAGTACTTC.